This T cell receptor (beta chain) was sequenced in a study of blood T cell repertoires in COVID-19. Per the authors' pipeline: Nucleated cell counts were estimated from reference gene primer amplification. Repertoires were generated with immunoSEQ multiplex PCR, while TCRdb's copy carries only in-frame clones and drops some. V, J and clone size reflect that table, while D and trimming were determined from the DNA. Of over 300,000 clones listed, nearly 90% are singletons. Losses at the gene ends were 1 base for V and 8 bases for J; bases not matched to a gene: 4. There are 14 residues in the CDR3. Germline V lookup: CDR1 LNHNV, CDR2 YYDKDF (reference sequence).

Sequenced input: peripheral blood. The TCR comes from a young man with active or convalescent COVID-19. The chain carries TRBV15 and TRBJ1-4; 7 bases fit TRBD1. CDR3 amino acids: CATSRGDSDEKLFF. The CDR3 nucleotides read TGTGCCACCAGCAGAGGGGACAGCGACGAAAAACTGTTTTTT.